The T cell receptor beta chain under discussion was sequenced for a study of T-cell memory formation after mild COVID-19. TCRdb re-derived calls from the 5' RACE reads in MiXCR, one entry per CDR3 protein. This sample has around 220,000 distinct CDR3 sequences, with approximately 16% found just once. Germline CDR1 LGHNA, CDR2 YSLEER. The CDR3 has 17 amino acids. V dropped 0 bases and J dropped 8 bases, with 23 bases sitting between them. The rearrangement uses TRBV4-3 and TRBJ2-7, with D possibly called TRBD1 or TRBD2 (7 bases each). The sequencing sample was made of PBMCs or a T cell subset sorted from them (not recorded which). The receptor comes from a man younger than 30 who had mild COVID-19 (a few samples of this study predate the infection). Cell type and time point are not known. The DNA of the CDR3 is TGCGCCAGCAGCCAAGATCCGGCCGCAGGGGGGGTTACGAAGCAGTACTTC. It specifies CASSQDPAAGGVTKQYF.